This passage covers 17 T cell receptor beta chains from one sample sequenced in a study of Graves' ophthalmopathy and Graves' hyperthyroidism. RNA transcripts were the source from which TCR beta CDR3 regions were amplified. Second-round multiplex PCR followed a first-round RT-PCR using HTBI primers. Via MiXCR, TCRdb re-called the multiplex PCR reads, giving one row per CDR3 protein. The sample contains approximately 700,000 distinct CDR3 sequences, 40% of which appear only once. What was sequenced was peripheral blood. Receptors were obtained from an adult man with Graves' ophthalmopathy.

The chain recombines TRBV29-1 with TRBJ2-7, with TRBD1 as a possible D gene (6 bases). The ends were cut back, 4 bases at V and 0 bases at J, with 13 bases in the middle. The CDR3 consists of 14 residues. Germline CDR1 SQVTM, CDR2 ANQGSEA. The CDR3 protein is CSVVRTEPSYEQYF. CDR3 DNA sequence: TGCAGCGTTGTCAGGACAGAACCCTCCTACGAGCAGTACTTC.

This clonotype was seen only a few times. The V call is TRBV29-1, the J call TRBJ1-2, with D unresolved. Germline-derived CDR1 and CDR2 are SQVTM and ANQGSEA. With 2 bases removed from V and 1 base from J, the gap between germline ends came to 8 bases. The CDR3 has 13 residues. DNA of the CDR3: TGCAGCGTTGAATTTGGCGGTAACTATGGCTACACCTTC. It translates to CSVEFGGNYGYTF.

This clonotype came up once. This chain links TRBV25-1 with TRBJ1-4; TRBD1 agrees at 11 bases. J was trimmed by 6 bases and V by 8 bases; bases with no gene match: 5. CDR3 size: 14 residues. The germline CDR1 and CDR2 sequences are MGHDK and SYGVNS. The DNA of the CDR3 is TGTGCCAGCGGGGACAGGGGGACACATGAAAAACTGTTTTTT. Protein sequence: CASGDRGTHEKLFF.

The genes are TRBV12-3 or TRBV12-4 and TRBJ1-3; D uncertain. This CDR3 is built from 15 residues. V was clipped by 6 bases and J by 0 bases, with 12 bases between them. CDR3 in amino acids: CASSPPTVSGNTIYF. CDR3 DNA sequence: TGTGCCAGCAGCCCCCCCACGGTCTCTGGAAACACCATATATTTT.

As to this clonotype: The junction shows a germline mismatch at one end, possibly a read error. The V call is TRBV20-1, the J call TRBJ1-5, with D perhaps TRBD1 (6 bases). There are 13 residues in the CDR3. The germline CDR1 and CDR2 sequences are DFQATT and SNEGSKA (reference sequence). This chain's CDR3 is CSTRGQGNQPQHF. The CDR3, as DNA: TGCAGTACTAGAGGGCAGGGGAATCAGCCCCAGCATTTT.

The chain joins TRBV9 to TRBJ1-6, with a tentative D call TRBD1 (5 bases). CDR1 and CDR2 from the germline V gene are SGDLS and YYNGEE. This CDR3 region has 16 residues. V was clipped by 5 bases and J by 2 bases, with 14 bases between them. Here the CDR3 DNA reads TGTGCCAGCAGAGTGGGACGGGACCCCTATAATTCACCCCTCCACTTT. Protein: CASRVGRDPYNSPLHF.

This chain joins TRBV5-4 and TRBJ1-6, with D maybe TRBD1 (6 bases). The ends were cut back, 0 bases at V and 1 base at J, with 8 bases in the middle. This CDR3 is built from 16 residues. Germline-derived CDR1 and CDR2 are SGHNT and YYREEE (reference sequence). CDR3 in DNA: TGTGCCAGCAGCTTGGTACAGGGATCCTATAATTCACCCCTCCACTTT. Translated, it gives CASSLVQGSYNSPLHF.

The CDR3: CSASPPSGRLQDTQYF. DNA of the CDR3: TGCAGTGCTAGCCCCCCTAGCGGGAGACTTCAAGATACGCAGTATTTT. This chain links TRBV20-1 with TRBJ2-3; 10 nucleotides agree with TRBD2. The CDR3 is 16 amino acids. V shed 3 bases, J shed 5 bases, and the junction held 11 bases outside the gene matches. The germline V gene encodes CDR1 DFQATT and CDR2 SNEGSKA (reference sequence).

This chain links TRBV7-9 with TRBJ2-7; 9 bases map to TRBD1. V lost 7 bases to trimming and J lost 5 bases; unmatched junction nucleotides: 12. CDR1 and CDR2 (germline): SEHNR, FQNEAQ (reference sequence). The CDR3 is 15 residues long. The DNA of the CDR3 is TGTGCCAGCATCCGAGGACAGGGGATAACGAACGAGCAGTACTTC. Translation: CASIRGQGITNEQYF.

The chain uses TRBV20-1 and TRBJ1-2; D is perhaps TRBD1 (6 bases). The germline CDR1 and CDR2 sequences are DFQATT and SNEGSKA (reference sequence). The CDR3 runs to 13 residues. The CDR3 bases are TGCAGCCTGACGACGGGACAATCCTATGGCTACACCTTC. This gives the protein CSLTTGQSYGYTF.

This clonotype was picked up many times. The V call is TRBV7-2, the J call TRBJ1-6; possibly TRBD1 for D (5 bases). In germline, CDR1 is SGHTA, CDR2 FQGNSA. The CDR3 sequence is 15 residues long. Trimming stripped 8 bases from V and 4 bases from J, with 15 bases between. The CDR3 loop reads CASGPTGGYNSPLHF. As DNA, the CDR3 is TGTGCCAGCGGACCGACCGGGGGGTATAATTCACCCCTCCACTTT.

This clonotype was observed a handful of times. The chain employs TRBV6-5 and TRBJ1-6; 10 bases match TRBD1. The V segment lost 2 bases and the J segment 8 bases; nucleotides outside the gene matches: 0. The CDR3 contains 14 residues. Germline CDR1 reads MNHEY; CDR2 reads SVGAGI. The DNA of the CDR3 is TGTGCCAGCAGTTACGGGACAGGGGATTCACCCCTCCACTTT. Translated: CASSYGTGDSPLHF.

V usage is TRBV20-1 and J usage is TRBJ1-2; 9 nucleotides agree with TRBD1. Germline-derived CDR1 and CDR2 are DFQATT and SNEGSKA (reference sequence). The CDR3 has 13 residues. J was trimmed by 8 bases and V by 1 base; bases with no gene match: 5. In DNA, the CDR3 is TGCAGTGCTAGAGGTGGGACAGGGAACGGCTACACCTTC. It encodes CSARGGTGNGYTF.

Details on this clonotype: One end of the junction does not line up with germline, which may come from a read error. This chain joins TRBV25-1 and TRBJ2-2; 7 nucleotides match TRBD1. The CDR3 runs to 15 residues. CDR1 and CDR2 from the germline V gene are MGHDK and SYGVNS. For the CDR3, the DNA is TGCGCCAGCAGCCAAGCTGGGACAGACACCGGGAAGCTGTTTTTT. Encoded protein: CASSQAGTDTGKLFF.

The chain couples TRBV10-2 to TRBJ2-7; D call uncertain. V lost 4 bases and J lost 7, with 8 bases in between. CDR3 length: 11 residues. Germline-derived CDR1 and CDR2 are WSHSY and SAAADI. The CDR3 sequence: CASSVDNEQYF. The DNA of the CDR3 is TGCGCCAGCAGTGTTGACAATGAGCAGTACTTC.

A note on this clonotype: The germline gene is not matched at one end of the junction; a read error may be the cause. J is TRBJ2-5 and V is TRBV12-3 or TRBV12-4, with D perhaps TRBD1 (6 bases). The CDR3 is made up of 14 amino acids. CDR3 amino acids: CASSRDTSQGTQYF. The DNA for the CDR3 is TGTGCCAGCAGTCGGGACACCAGCCAAGGGACCCAGTACTTC.

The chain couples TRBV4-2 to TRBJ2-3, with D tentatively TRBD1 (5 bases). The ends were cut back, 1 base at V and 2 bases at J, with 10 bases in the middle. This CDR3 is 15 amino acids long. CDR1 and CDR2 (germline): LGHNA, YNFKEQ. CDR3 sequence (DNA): TGTGCCAGCAGCCAAGCAGGGCATATCACAGATACGCAGTATTTT. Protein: CASSQAGHITDTQYF.